This T cell receptor beta chain is drawn from a study of Ad26.COV2.S vaccination and SARS-CoV-2 variants. The overall study: Each vaccinee took Ad26.COV2.S intramuscularly, once or twice 56 days apart.

CDR1 is SGHAT and CDR2 is FQNNGV in the germline V gene. The junction had 5 bases not matched to a gene; V was cut back by 1 base and J by 3 bases. The CDR3 is made up of 16 amino acids. Stated treatment: 15 to 20 received Ad26.COV2.S at low or high dose, single or two shots; 5 received placebo; per-sample allocation not given. Sample collection was performed on day 63 after the first vaccine or placebo injection. This clone has only one observation. The protocol was immunoSEQ multiplex PCR, while the TCRdb copy is restricted to in-frame clones and leaves out a portion. The sample lists about 400,000 clones, 89% occurring once.

This sample comprised peripheral blood, obtained in a trial of Ad26.COV2.S vaccine versus placebo. The clonotype comes from a person between 18 and 60 years old who received the Ad26.COV2.S COVID-19 vaccine or a placebo. The chain uses TRBV11-2 and TRBJ2-7; 11 nucleotides line up with TRBD1. The CDR3: CASSLAPGQGGYEQYF. In DNA, the CDR3 is TGTGCCAGCAGCTTAGCCCCGGGACAGGGGGGCTACGAGCAGTACTTC.